This T cell receptor beta chain was observed in a study of blood T cell repertoires in COVID-19. Overall study context: Both acute and convalescent COVID-19 samples were obtained from the United States, Italy and Spain. T cells, B-cell-depleted T cells, or PBMCs provided the cDNA or gDNA that served as material.

V was pared by 4 bases and J by 3 bases, with 2 bases of the junction left unmatched. This CDR3 is built from 15 residues. Germline CDR1 reads LGHNA; CDR2 reads YSLEER. Original methodology: Using reference gene primer amplification, nucleated cell counts were estimated. The table came from immunoSEQ multiplex PCR; TCRdb's copy has only in-frame clones and leaves some out. That table is the source of V, J and clone size, and D and trimming were worked out from the DNA. The sample holds 270,000 or so clones, 84% seen once. The chain couples TRBV4-3 to TRBJ2-7; the match to TRBD2 covers 14 bases. Sequences were obtained from peripheral blood. The clonotype was recovered from a human donor in a cohort sampled during active COVID-19. CDR3 in amino acids: CASSLGTSGGYEQYF. The CDR3 DNA sequence: TGCGCCAGCAGCCTAGGGACTAGCGGGGGCTACGAGCAGTACTTC.